These 10 T cell receptor beta chains were all obtained from the same sample, sequenced in a study of CD8 T cells in ankylosing spondylitis (dated by TCRdb to 2016 to 2017). The research as a whole found: A TCR beta motif made up of seven or eight highly homologous amino acid variants appeared to be characteristic of blood from ankylosing spondylitis patients.

Their cognate antigens are unknown. The library was made by 5' RACE. Sequenced using an Illumina HiSeq 2500. TCRdb itself trimmed the public reads at Q25 with fastp, ran MiXCR and retained productive beta chains. Every CDR3 protein is listed once, alongside the most common genes and DNA of its rows. A total of roughly 470,000 distinct CDR3 sequences appear in this sample, roughly 26% of them only once. The ten largest clones capture 0.85% to 1% of the sample. What was sequenced was blood, either unsorted or a sorted T cell fraction (not recorded which). The receptors shown here come from a male donor with ankylosing spondylitis.

This clonotype was seen a few times. The chain combines TRBV12-3 or TRBV12-4 with TRBJ2-2, with D possibly TRBD1 on 6 matching bases. This CDR3 contains 15 residues. V was cut by 3 bases and J by 0 bases, with 8 bases left in between. This CDR3 reads CASSLDSANTGELFF. In DNA, the CDR3 is TGTGCCAGCAGTTTGGACAGCGCGAACACCGGGGAGCTGTTTTTT.

The chain couples TRBV7-8 to TRBJ2-3; 7 bases are a match to TRBD2. CDR3 size: 18 residues. Germline CDR1 is SGHVS and CDR2 is FQNEAQ. V lost 4 bases and J lost 6; bases outside the gene matches: 19. The CDR3 DNA sequence: TGTGCCAGCAGCTCAGCCCGAGCGGGAACTCCACGGGGGGATACGCAGTATTTT. It codes for CASSSARAGTPRGDTQYF.

This clonotype was found a few times. The chain joins TRBV20-1 to TRBJ2-3, with TRBD2 matching 11 bases. The CDR3 loop spans 16 amino acids. V lost 4 bases and J lost 3; bases outside the gene matches: 9. Germline CDR1 reads DFQATT; CDR2 reads SNEGSKA (reference sequence). Here the CDR3 reads CSATTSGMFGTDTQYF. CDR3 nucleotides: TGCAGTGCTACGACTAGCGGGATGTTTGGTACAGATACGCAGTATTTT.

This clonotype was detected a few times. The junction departs from the called germline gene at one end, perhaps through a read error. The V gene is TRBV6-1, the J gene TRBJ1-4; TRBD1 is a possible D gene (5 bases). This CDR3 spans 14 amino acids. The germline V gene has CDR1 MNHNS and CDR2 SASEGT. The CDR3 loop is CASSTQGNNEKLFF. The CDR3 DNA reads TGCGCCAGCAGTACCCAGGGCAATAATGAAAAACTGTTTTTT.

The gene calls are TRBV7-6 and TRBJ2-7; 9 positions agree with TRBD1. In germline, CDR1 is SGHVS, CDR2 FNYEAQ. This CDR3 has 14 residues. V dropped 1 base and J dropped 6; count of bases not matched to a gene: 4. The chain's CDR3 is CASSLGGQGGEQYF. The CDR3 bases are TGTGCCAGCAGCTTAGGGGGACAGGGAGGCGAGCAGTACTTC.

A few counts support this clonotype. In nucleotides, the CDR3 is TGCGCCAGCAGCCAGGGACAGGAATCAGATACGCAGTATTTT. Amino acids: CASSQGQESDTQYF. This chain joins TRBV5-1 and TRBJ2-3; 8 nucleotides align to TRBD1. CDR3 length equals 14 residues. Germline V gene lookup returns CDR1 SGHRS and CDR2 YFSETQ. Losses at the gene ends were 4 bases for V and 4 bases for J; bases not matched to a gene: 5. Using reference TRBV5-1 and TRBJ2-3 for the parts outside the CDR3, the full variable domain is KAGVTQTPRYLIKTRGQQVTLSCSPISGHRSVSWYQQTPGQGLQFLFEYFSETQRNKGNFPGRFSGRQFSNSRSEMNVSTLELGDSALYLCASSQGQESDTQYFGPGTRLTVL.

This chain links TRBV6-1 with TRBJ2-1, with 9 bases matching TRBD2. The V segment lost 3 bases and the J segment 7 bases; nucleotides outside the gene matches: 7. The CDR3 covers 15 residues. Germline V gene sequence: CDR1 MNHNS, CDR2 SASEGT. CDR3: CASSEGSGSFNEQFF. Here the CDR3 DNA reads TGTGCCAGCAGTGAGGGTAGCGGGAGTTTTAATGAGCAGTTCTTC.

This chain connects TRBV20-1 to TRBJ1-4, with D unresolved. V gave up 0 bases and J gave up 0 bases, with 5 bases separating them. This CDR3 region has 14 residues. Germline CDR1 reads DFQATT; CDR2 reads SNEGSKA (reference sequence). The CDR3 spells CSARDGATNEKLFF. In nucleotides, the CDR3 is TGCAGTGCTAGAGATGGTGCAACTAATGAAAAACTGTTTTTT.

The chain joins TRBV10-1 to TRBJ2-2; weak D call: TRBD1 (6 bases). In germline, CDR1 is WNHNN, CDR2 SYGVQD (reference sequence). The CDR3 spans 19 residues. Trimming took off 8 bases at V and 0 bases at J, with 25 bases between the two ends. The CDR3 sequence is CASAFPGHSLEPNTGELFF. CDR3 sequence (DNA): TGCGCCAGCGCTTTCCCGGGACACAGCCTAGAACCGAACACCGGGGAGCTGTTTTTT.

V gene TRBV3-1 combines with J gene TRBJ2-1; the D gene is possibly TRBD2 (6 bases). V was trimmed by 4 bases and J by 9 bases, leaving 10 bases between them. This CDR3 is 12 amino acids long. Germline assignment: CDR1 LGHDT and CDR2 YNNKEL (reference sequence). Here the CDR3 DNA reads TGTGCCAGCAGCCGCGGGGAAAGTGAGCAGTTCTTC. The encoded protein is CASSRGESEQFF.